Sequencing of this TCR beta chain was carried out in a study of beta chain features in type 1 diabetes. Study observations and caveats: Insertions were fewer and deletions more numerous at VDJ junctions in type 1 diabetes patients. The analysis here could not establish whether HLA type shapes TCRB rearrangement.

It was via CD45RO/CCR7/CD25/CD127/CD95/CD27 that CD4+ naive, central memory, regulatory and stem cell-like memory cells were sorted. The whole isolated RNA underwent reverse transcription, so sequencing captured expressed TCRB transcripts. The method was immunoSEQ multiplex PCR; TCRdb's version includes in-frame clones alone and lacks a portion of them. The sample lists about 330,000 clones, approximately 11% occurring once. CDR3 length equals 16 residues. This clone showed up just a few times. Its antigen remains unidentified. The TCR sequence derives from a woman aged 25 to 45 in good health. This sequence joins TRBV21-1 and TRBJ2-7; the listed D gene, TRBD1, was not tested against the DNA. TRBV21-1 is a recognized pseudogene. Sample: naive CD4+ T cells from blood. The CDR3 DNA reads TGTGCCAGCAGCCATCCTAGGGACAGGGGGCCATCCGAGCAGTACTTC. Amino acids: CASSHPRDRGPSEQYF.